This T cell receptor beta chain was obtained from a study of regulatory T cells in long-lasting Graves disease. Both iRepertoire HTBI primers and Arm-PCR of CDR3 regions were used to build the TCR beta libraries. TCRdb re-derived calls from the multiplex PCR reads in MiXCR, one entry per CDR3 protein. The repertoire consists of approximately 230,000 distinct CDR3 sequences, with roughly 18% occurring once and the leading ten covering around 20%. There are many counts of this clonotype. Time point: newly diagnosed GD, antithyroid drugs for less than 3 months. RNA from PBMCs was the source of the TCR library. Source: peripheral blood mononuclear cells (PBMCs), taken at new diagnosis, from a patient treated with antithyroid drugs. The origin of this receptor is a female donor with Graves disease.

In DNA form, the CDR3 reads TGTGCCAGCAGTTACACGCCCCCGGGACGTACTACGGGCGAGCAGTACTTC. Amino acids: CASSYTPPGRTTGEQYF. This chain links TRBV6-5 with TRBJ2-7; the D gene could be TRBD1 or TRBD2 (5 bases each). This CDR3 region has 17 residues. Looked up from germline, CDR1 is MNHEY and CDR2 is SVGAGI. V was trimmed by 2 bases and J by 6 bases, leaving 23 bases between them.